This entry concerns a single T cell receptor (beta chain). The data derive from a study of blood T cell repertoires in COVID-19. Whole-study context: Both acute and convalescent COVID-19 samples were obtained from the United States, Italy and Spain. Sample material is recorded as cDNA or gDNA derived from T cells, B-cell-depleted T cells, or PBMCs.

Germline V gives CDR1 MRHNA, CDR2 SNTAGT. The CDR3 loop spans 15 amino acids. The ends lost 4 bases at V and 1 base at J; junction bases unmatched: 3. Authors' methods: How many nucleated cells were present was estimated from reference gene primer amplification. The method was immunoSEQ multiplex PCR; TCRdb's version includes in-frame clones alone and lacks a portion of them. Clone size and the V and J calls come from that table; the DNA yielded D and trimming. The sample has around 190,000 clones; around 83% are singletons. Participants were placed into cohorts based on the clinical history they reported.

Specimen: PBMCs or T cells enriched from blood (not recorded which). The gene calls are TRBV6-4 and TRBJ2-3; the match to TRBD2 covers 9 bases. This receptor was obtained from a middle-aged woman in a cohort exposed to, infected with or recovered from COVID-19 (not recorded which). The CDR3 reads CASSALAGRTDTQYF. CDR3 nucleotides: TGTGCCAGCAGTGCTCTAGCGGGGCGCACAGATACGCAGTATTTT.